This T cell receptor (beta chain) was recorded in a study of T-cell reconstitution after alpha-beta-depleted transplantation in children (dated by TCRdb to the mid-2010s). Study-wide context: The study quantitatively tracked T-cell immune reconstitution after TCRalphabeta/CD19-depleted allogeneic hematopoietic cell transplantation in children using TCR repertoire profiling. General study outcomes and caveats: Over the following months the frequencies of hyperexpanded clones went down, and after one year T-cell counts and TCRbeta diversity were mostly credited to newly produced T cells. Apparently early alphabetaT-cell count recovery about two months after transplant reportedly relied on only several hundred rapidly expanded clones derived from non-depleted graft cells. In some patients, the high TCRbeta diversity seen at day 60 was put down to recipient T cells and intrathymic progenitors that had survived conditioning.

The sample's treatment or condition, from its label and the paper: allogeneic hematopoietic cell transplantation with graft depleted of TCRalphabeta T cells and CD19 B cells. The transplant recipients were children given TCRalphabeta/CD19-depleted allogeneic hematopoietic cell grafts. Library construction relied on PCR. Sequencing used an Illumina HiSeq 2500. Molecular barcoding was employed in the preparation of TCR libraries, with unique molecular identifiers being used to normalize TCRbeta repertoire quantification. Starting from the raw public reads, TCRdb applied fastp trimming at Q25, assembled clones with MiXCR and retained in-frame beta chains. Each CDR3 protein gets just one entry, which takes the most common genes and DNA from the rows behind it. The sample table records approximately 980,000 distinct CDR3 sequences; around 30% of these occur just once. Jointly, the top ten make up roughly 28% of the sample.

V loses 3 bases of germline sequence and J loses 6 bases, and the interval between the two ends is 9 bases. Inclusive of the bounding cysteine and phenylalanine, the CDR3 is 13 residues long. Only the CDR3 DNA stays, 39 bases, in frame from base 1. Details on this clonotype: The target of this receptor is not known. Within one base of it there is no much larger clone, and no base qualities were kept.

The material sequenced was PBMCs, mostly from graft donor cells, taken 360 days after TCRalphabeta/CD19-depleted stem cell transplant. The clonotype was recovered from a boy younger than two who had a stem cell transplant for SCID, so the T cells may come from the graft donor. The rearranged segments are TRBV12-3 or TRBV12-4 and TRBJ1-5, with the D gene uncertain. At the DNA level, the sequence is TGTGCCAGCAGTTTGAAGGGAACTCAGCCCCAGCATTTT. Protein translation: CASSLKGTQPQHF.